What follows are 21 T cell receptor beta chains derived from one specimen sequenced in a study of T cell responses to AZD1222 COVID-19 vaccine. Libraries were prepared by immunoSEQ multiplex PCR; TCRdb keeps only in-frame clonotypes and omits some of them. This repertoire shows around 150,000 clones, around 95% found once; its top ten account for approximately 0.64%. The source was peripheral blood, collected on day 0 of AZD1222 vaccination. These receptors were obtained from an adult in good health.

This chain links TRBV5-4 with TRBJ1-1; unclear D gene. Trimming pared 0 bases from V and 8 bases from J, leaving 20 bases between. The CDR3 covers 16 residues. The V gene's germline CDR1 is SGHNT and CDR2 YYREEE (reference sequence). The CDR3 region is CASSLGATIRDFEAFF. CDR3 in DNA: TGTGCCAGCAGCTTGGGAGCGACTATTCGGGATTTCGAAGCTTTCTTT.

The chain is built from TRBV28 and TRBJ2-7; unclear D gene. Trimming removed 7 bases at V and 3 bases at J, with 7 bases between. CDR3 length: 11 amino acids. Looked up from germline, CDR1 is MDHEN and CDR2 is SYDVKM. CDR3 loop: CASKEDYEQYF. The CDR3 DNA is TGTGCCAGCAAAGAAGACTACGAGCAGTACTTC.

The V call is TRBV5-5, the J call TRBJ1-4; tentatively, D is TRBD1 (5 bases). Germline V CDR1 and CDR2: SGHKS, YYEKEE (reference sequence). The CDR3 is made up of 14 amino acids. Deletions cut 0 bases from V and 9 bases from J, with 12 bases between. DNA of the CDR3: TGTGCCAGCAGCTTGGACGGGGCTGCGAAAAAACTGTTTTTT. Protein product: CASSLDGAAKKLFF.

A single count supports this clone. The chain carries TRBV28 and TRBJ1-1; D is undetermined. Per germline, CDR1 MDHEN and CDR2 SYDVKM. There are 15 residues in the CDR3. The V end was cut by 5 bases, the J end by 10 bases, with 23 bases between. The CDR3: CASSPTTVGANGAFF. DNA of the CDR3: TGTGCCAGCAGTCCCACCACGGTAGGTGCCAACGGAGCTTTCTTT. The complete variable domain, with remaining parts taken from reference TRBV28 and TRBJ1-1, reads DVKVTQSSRYLVKRTGEKVFLECVQDMDHENMFWYRQDPGLGLRLIYFSYDVKMKEKGDIPEGYSVSREKKERFSLILESASTNQTSMYLCASSPTTVGANGAFFGQGTRLTVV.

The J gene is TRBJ1-1, the V gene TRBV28; 9 bases match TRBD1. Germline assignment: CDR1 MDHEN and CDR2 SYDVKM. The CDR3 has 16 residues. Unmatched junction bases numbered 12, after V lost 5 bases and J lost 5 bases. For the CDR3, the DNA is TGTGCCAGCAGTCTCCTGGTCCACAGGGGGCGAACTGAAGCTTTCTTT. This encodes CASSLLVHRGRTEAFF.

This clone showed up just a few times. In DNA, the CDR3 is TGTGCCAGCAGCCTGCTAAAGAACGTCTCCTACGAGCAGTACTTC. Translated: CASSLLKNVSYEQYF. V usage is TRBV7-9 and J usage is TRBJ2-7; D is unclear. Germline V gene data show CDR1 as SEHNR and CDR2 as FQNEAQ (reference sequence). Deletions cut 5 bases from V and 0 bases from J, with 14 bases between. The CDR3 is 15 amino acids.

The chain recombines TRBV9 with TRBJ1-2; no reliable D call. The V end lost 5 bases, the J end lost 8 bases, and 16 bases lay between the germline ends. The CDR3 length is 13 residues. From germline, CDR1 is SGDLS and CDR2 YYNGEE. The CDR3 nucleotides are TGTGCCAGCAGTAAGGGAGGGATGCGAGGCTACACCTTC. Translating it yields CASSKGGMRGYTF.

This chain uses TRBV27 with TRBJ2-1; D gene uncertain. Trimming shortened V by 4 bases and J by 6 bases, and 4 bases separated the two germline ends. Per germline, CDR1 MNHEY and CDR2 SMNVEV (reference sequence). The CDR3 length is 11 residues. The CDR3 bases are TGTGCCAGCAGTTACTTCAATGAGCAGTTCTTC. Translated, it gives CASSYFNEQFF.

This clone occurred once. The rearrangement links TRBV6-1 to TRBJ1-5; D unclear. This CDR3 is built from 14 residues. The V end was cut by 5 bases, the J end by 1 base, with 9 bases between. Per germline, CDR1 MNHNS and CDR2 SASEGT. The CDR3: CASSPRVSNQPQHF. The CDR3 region has the DNA TGTGCCAGCAGTCCCCGCGTGAGCAATCAGCCCCAGCATTTT.

V gene TRBV15 combines with J gene TRBJ1-2; the D gene is possibly TRBD1 (6 bases). Trimming removed 0 bases from V and 10 bases from J, with 15 bases in between. The CDR3 is 14 amino acids. Germline V lookup: CDR1 LNHNV, CDR2 YYDKDF (reference sequence). CDR3 DNA sequence: TGTGCCACCAGCAGAGATGGGGCAGGGGAGCCCTACACCTTC. Translating it yields CATSRDGAGEPYTF.

The chain uses TRBV19 and TRBJ1-1, with 7 bases lining up with TRBD1. V gave up 5 bases and J gave up 5 bases; unmatched junction bases: 5. This CDR3 has 13 residues. Germline values: CDR1 LNHDA, CDR2 SQIVND (reference sequence). The DNA for the CDR3 is TGTGCCAGTAGTTCCCGACAGGGAACTGAAGCTTTCTTT. Translating gives CASSSRQGTEAFF. Together with reference TRBV19 and TRBJ1-1, the CDR3 gives the full variable domain: DGGITQSPKYLFRKEGQNVTLSCEQNLNHDAMYWYRQDPGQGLRLIYYSQIVNDFQKGDIAEGYSVSREKKESFPLTVTSAQKNPTAFYLCASSSRQGTEAFFGQGTRLTVV.

The CDR3 is CASSGEGRIGSPLHF. The CDR3 DNA reads TGCGCCAGCAGCGGCGAGGGTAGGATCGGATCACCCCTCCACTTT. V gene TRBV5-1 combines with J gene TRBJ1-6, with D unresolved. This CDR3 is built from 15 residues. Trimming cost V 4 bases and J 10 bases, with 18 bases left between them. Germline V gene lookup returns CDR1 SGHRS and CDR2 YFSETQ.

The J gene is TRBJ1-5, the V gene TRBV27, with 7 bases that match TRBD1. V lost 3 bases to trimming and J lost 7 bases; unmatched junction nucleotides: 12. Per germline, CDR1 MNHEY and CDR2 SMNVEV (reference sequence). The CDR3 contains 16 residues. The CDR3 bases are TGTGCCAGCAGTTTCTCATTCATCTCGGGACAGCAGCCCCAGCATTTT. As protein: CASSFSFISGQQPQHF.

The V and J genes are TRBV6-1 and TRBJ1-1; D may be TRBD1 (5 bases). Germline V gene sequence: CDR1 MNHNS, CDR2 SASEGT. The CDR3 consists of 12 residues. V was clipped by 1 base and J by 7 bases, with 7 bases between them. CDR3 nucleotide sequence: TGTGCCAGCAGTGAAGTGGGGGGTGAAGCTTTCTTT. Its protein product is CASSEVGGEAFF.

CDR3 sequence reads: CASSSIGSGNTIYF. The CDR3, as DNA: TGTGCCAGCAGCTCCATAGGGTCTGGAAACACCATATATTTT. The chain recombines TRBV7-2 with TRBJ1-3; D unresolved. CDR1 is SGHTA, CDR2 FQGNSA, per germline. The CDR3 length is 14 residues. V was trimmed by 4 bases and J by 1 base, leaving 8 bases between them.

This clone was recorded once. The chain has TRBV24-1 and TRBJ2-1, with a tentative D call TRBD2 (5 bases). V lost 3 bases and J 0 bases, leaving 8 bases between the germline ends. The V gene's germline CDR1 is KGHDR and CDR2 SFDVKD. The CDR3 has 15 amino acids. The CDR3 sequence: CATSDTSTSYNEQFF. The CDR3 coding sequence is TGTGCCACCAGTGATACTAGTACCTCCTACAATGAGCAGTTCTTC.

The chain joins TRBV7-9 to TRBJ1-1; D is undetermined. The germline gives CDR1 SEHNR, CDR2 FQNEAQ (reference sequence). V was clipped by 5 bases and J by 7 bases, with 17 bases between them. This CDR3 is 14 amino acids long. As DNA, the CDR3 is TGTGCCAGCAGCCCCATAAGTACTCTGGTTGAAGCTTTCTTT. Encoded protein: CASSPISTLVEAFF.

As for this clone: Other DNA sequences in the sample encode the same CDR3. The V and J genes are TRBV18 and TRBJ2-1, with 7 bases matching TRBD2. The CDR3 has 14 amino acids. Losses at the gene ends were 2 bases for V and 4 bases for J; bases not matched to a gene: 2. CDR1 is KGHSH and CDR2 is LQKENI in the germline V gene. CDR3 region: CASSPAGGYNEQFF. The CDR3, as DNA: TGTGCCAGCTCACCAGCCGGGGGGTACAATGAGCAGTTCTTC.

The V gene is TRBV11-2, the J gene TRBJ2-1; no clear D gene. The CDR3 extends over 14 amino acids. The V gene lost 3 bases and the J gene lost 0 bases, with 6 bases spanning the gap. CDR1 is SGHAT and CDR2 is FQNNGV in the germline V gene. CDR3 sequence: CASSFISSYNEQFF. In DNA form, the CDR3 reads TGTGCCAGCAGCTTCATAAGCTCCTACAATGAGCAGTTCTTC.

The chain uses TRBV14 and TRBJ2-7; a possible D gene is TRBD2 (5 bases). Germline V gives CDR1 SGHDN, CDR2 FVKESK. The CDR3 is made up of 14 amino acids. Trimming removed 1 base from V and 2 bases from J, with 9 bases in between. The CDR3: CASSQAGSTYEQYF. DNA of the CDR3: TGTGCCAGCAGCCAAGCGGGGTCTACCTACGAGCAGTACTTC.

The V gene is TRBV19, the J gene TRBJ1-1; D is uncertain. V lost 3 bases to trimming and J lost 6 bases, with 11 bases between them. This CDR3 has 13 amino acids. CDR1 and CDR2 from the germline V gene are LNHDA and SQIVND (reference sequence). The CDR3 sequence: CASSMRRPPEAFF. The CDR3 bases are TGTGCCAGTAGTATGAGGCGACCCCCTGAAGCTTTCTTT.